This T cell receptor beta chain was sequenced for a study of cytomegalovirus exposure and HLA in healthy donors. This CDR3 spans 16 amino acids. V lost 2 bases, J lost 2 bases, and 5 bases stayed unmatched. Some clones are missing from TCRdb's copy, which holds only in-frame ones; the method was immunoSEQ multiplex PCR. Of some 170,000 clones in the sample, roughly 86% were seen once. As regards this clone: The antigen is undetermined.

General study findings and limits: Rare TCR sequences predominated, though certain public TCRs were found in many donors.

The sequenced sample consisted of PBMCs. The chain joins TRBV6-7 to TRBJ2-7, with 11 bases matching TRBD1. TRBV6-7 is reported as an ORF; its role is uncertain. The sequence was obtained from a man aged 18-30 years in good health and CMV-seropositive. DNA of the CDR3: TGTGCCAGCAGTTACGAGCAGGGACAGGGGGCCTACGAGCAGTACTTC. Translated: CASSYEQGQGAYEQYF.